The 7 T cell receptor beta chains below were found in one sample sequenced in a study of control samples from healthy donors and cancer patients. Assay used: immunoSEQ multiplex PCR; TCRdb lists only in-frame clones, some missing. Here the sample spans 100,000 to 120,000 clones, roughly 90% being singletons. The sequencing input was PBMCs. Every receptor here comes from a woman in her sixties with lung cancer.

This CDR3 reads CASSEAGRANTEAFF. In DNA, the CDR3 is TGTGCCAGCAGTGAAGCGGGCAGGGCGAACACTGAAGCTTTCTTT. The chain employs TRBV6-1 and TRBJ1-1; a weak D match, TRBD1 (5 bases). V shed 0 bases and J shed 1 base, with 9 bases lying between them. The CDR3 covers 15 residues. Per germline, CDR1 MNHNS and CDR2 SASEGT.

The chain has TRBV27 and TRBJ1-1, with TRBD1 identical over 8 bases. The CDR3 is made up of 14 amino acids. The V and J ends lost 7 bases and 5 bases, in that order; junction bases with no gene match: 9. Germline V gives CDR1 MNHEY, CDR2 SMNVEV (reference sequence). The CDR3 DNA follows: TGTGCCAGCAATCCCGACAGGGGTGGGACTGAAGCTTTCTTT. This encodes CASNPDRGGTEAFF.

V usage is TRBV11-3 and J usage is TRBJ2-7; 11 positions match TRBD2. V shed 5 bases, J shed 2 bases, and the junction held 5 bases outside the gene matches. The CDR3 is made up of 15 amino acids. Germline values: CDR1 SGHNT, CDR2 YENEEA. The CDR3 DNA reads TGTGCCAGCAGCCTAGCGGGAGGCCCCCCCTACGAGCAGTACTTC. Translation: CASSLAGGPPYEQYF.

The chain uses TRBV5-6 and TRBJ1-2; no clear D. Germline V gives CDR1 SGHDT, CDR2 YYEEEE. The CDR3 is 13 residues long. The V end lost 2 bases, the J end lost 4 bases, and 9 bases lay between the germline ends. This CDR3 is CASSFWGSYGYTF. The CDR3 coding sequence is TGTGCCAGCAGCTTCTGGGGTAGCTATGGCTACACCTTC.

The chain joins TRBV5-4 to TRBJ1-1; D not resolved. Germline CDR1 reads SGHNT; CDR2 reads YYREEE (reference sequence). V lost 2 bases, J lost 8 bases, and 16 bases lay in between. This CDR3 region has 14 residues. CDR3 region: CASSLSQEGREAFF. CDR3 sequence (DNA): TGTGCCAGCAGCTTAAGCCAGGAAGGGAGGGAAGCTTTCTTT.

CDR3 sequence reads: CASSYRGSYNEQFF. The CDR3 DNA sequence: TGTGCCAGCAGTTACAGGGGTTCCTACAATGAGCAGTTCTTC. This chain links TRBV6-6 with TRBJ2-1, with D perhaps matching TRBD1 (5 bases). The CDR3 runs 14 residues. V was clipped by 2 bases and J by 1 base, with 6 bases between them. Looked up from germline, CDR1 is MNHNY and CDR2 is SVGAGI (reference sequence).

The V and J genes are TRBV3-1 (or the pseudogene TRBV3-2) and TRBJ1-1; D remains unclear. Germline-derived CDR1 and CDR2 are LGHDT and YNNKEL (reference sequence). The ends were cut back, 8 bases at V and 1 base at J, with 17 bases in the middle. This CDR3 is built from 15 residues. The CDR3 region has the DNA TGTGCCAGCTCCTCCGACCCTTCCCCGAACACTGAAGCTTTCTTT. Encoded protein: CASSSDPSPNTEAFF.